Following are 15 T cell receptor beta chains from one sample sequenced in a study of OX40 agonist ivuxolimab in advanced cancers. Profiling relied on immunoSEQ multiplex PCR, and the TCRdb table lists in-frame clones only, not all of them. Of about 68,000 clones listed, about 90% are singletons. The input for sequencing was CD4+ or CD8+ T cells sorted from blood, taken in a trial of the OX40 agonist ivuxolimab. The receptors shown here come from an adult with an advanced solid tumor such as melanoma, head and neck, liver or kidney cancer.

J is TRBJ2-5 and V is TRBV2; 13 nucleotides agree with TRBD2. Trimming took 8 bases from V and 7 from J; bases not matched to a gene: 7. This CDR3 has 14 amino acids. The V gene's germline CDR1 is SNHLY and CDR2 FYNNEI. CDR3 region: CASSRTSGSGTQYF. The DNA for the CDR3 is TGTGCCAGCTCCCGGACTAGCGGGAGCGGGACCCAGTACTTC.

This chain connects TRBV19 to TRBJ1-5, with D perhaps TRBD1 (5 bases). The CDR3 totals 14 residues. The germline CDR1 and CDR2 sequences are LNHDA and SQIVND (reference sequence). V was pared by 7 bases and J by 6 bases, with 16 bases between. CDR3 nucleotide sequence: TGTGCCAGTACCACAGGCGCGGGGAGTCAGCCCCAGCATTTT. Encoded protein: CASTTGAGSQPQHF.

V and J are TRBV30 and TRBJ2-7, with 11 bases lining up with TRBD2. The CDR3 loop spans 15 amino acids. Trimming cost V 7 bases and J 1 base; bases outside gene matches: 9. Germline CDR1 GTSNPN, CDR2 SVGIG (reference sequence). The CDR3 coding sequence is TGTGCCTACCTGGGGGGGACTAGCGGTTCCTACGAGCAGTACTTC. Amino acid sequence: CAYLGGTSGSYEQYF.

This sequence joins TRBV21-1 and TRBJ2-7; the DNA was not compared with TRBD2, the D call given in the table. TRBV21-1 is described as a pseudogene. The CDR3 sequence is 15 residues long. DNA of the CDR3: TGTGCCAGCAGCAAGGGGCGGGAGGGTCCCTACGAGCAGTACTTC. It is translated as CASSKGREGPYEQYF.

The CDR3 here is CASRMRTGEADTQYF. Written as DNA, the CDR3 is TGCGCCAGCAGGATGAGAACAGGGGAGGCAGATACGCAGTATTTT. The chain joins TRBV5-1 to TRBJ2-3; D possibly corresponds to TRBD1 (7 bases). V lost 5 bases to trimming and J lost 4 bases, with 17 bases between them. CDR3 length: 15 amino acids. Germline V gene sequence: CDR1 SGHRS, CDR2 YFSETQ.

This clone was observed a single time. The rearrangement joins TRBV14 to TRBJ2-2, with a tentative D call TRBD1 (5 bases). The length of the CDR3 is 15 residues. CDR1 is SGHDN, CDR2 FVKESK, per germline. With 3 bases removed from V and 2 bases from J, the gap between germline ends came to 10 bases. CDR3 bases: TGTGCCAGCAGCCATTGGACACTCAACACCGGGGAGCTGTTTTTT. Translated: CASSHWTLNTGELFF.

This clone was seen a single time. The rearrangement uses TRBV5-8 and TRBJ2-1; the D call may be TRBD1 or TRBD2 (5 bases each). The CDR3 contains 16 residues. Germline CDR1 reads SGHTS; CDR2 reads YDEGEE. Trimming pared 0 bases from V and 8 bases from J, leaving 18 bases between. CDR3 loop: CASSLGDPFVDDEQFF. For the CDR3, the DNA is TGTGCCAGCAGCTTGGGGGACCCCTTTGTTGACGATGAGCAGTTCTTC.

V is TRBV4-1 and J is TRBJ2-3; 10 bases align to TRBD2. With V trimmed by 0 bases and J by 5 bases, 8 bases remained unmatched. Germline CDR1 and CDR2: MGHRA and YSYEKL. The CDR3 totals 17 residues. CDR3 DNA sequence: TGCGCCAGCAGCCAAGATCCTAGCGGGAGTGTCGGAGATACGCAGTATTTT. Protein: CASSQDPSGSVGDTQYF.

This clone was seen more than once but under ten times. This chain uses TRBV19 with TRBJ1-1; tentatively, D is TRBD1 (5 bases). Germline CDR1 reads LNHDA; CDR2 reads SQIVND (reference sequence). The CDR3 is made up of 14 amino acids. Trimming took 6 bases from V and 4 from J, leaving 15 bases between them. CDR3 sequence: CASRGRMRSTEAFF. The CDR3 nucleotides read TGTGCCAGTAGGGGACGGATGCGGTCCACTGAAGCTTTCTTT.

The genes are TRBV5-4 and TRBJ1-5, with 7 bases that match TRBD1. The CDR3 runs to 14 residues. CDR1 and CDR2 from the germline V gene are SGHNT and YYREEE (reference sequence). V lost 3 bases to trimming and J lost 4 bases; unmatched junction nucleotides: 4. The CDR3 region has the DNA TGTGCCAGCAGCTCCCAGGGGGGGAATCAGCCCCAGCATTTT. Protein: CASSSQGGNQPQHF.

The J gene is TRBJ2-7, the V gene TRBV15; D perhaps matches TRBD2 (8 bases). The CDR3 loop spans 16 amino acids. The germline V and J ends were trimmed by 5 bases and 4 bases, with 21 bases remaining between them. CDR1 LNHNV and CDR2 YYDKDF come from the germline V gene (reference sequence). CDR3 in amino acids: CATSLSGGRGRYEQYF. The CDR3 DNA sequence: TGTGCCACCAGCCTCTCAGGGGGTCGCGGGAGGTACGAGCAGTACTTC.

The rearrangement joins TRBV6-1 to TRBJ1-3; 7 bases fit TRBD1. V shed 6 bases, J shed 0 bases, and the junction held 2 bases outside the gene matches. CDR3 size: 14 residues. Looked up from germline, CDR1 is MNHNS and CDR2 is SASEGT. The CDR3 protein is CASRGTASGNTIYF. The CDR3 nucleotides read TGTGCCAGCAGGGGGACAGCCTCTGGAAACACCATATATTTT.

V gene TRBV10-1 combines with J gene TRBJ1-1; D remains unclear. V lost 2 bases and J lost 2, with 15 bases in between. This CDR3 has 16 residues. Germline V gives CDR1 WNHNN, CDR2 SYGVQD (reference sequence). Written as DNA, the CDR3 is TGCGCCAGCAGTGAGGGACCTGGTTTGGGCAACACTGAAGCTTTCTTT. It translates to CASSEGPGLGNTEAFF.

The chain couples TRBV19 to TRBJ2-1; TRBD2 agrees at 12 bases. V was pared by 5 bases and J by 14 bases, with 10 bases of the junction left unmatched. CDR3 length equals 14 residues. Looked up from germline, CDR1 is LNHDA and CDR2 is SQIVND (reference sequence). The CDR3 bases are TGTGCCAGTAGTTCAGGACTAGCGGGACCCAAGGAGTTCTTC. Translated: CASSSGLAGPKEFF.

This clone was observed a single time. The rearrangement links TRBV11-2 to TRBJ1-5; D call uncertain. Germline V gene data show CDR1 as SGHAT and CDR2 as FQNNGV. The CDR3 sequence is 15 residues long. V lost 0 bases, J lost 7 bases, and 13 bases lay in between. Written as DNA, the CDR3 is TGTGCCAGCAGCTTAGAGGCGGGCCCGGGACAGCCCCAGCATTTT. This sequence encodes CASSLEAGPGQPQHF.